What follows are 27 T cell receptor beta chains derived from one specimen sequenced in a study of lymphopenia after photon versus proton radiotherapy. The table came from immunoSEQ multiplex PCR; TCRdb's copy has only in-frame clones and leaves some out. The sample shows about 27,000 clones, around 90% of them seen only once. The sample in question was peripheral blood, obtained from a patient treated with photon-based radiotherapy. Every receptor here comes from a man aged 45-65 years with gastric cancer.

The chain employs TRBV5-1 and TRBJ2-3; possible D gene TRBD1, 6 bases. The V and J ends lost 2 bases and 1 base respectively, with 11 bases between them. The CDR3 is 15 residues long. Per germline, CDR1 SGHRS and CDR2 YFSETQ. In DNA form, the CDR3 reads TGCGCCAGCAGCTTAGGCCCAGGGGGCACAGATACGCAGTATTTT. Residues: CASSLGPGGTDTQYF.

This sequence joins TRBV5-1 and TRBJ2-3; 9 nucleotides agree with TRBD2. The germline V gene has CDR1 SGHRS and CDR2 YFSETQ. J lost 6 bases, V lost 3 bases, and 14 bases had no gene match. CDR3 length equals 17 residues. CDR3 DNA sequence: TGCGCCAGCAGCTCACCTTCCCCGGGACTAGCCTCCGATACGCAGTATTTT. It specifies CASSSPSPGLASDTQYF.

The rearrangement links TRBV9 to TRBJ1-4, with D perhaps TRBD1 (5 bases). The CDR3 totals 16 residues. The V and J ends lost 1 base and 3 bases respectively, with 13 bases between them. Per the germline V gene, CDR1 is SGDLS and CDR2 is YYNGEE. CDR3 loop: CASSVSLGASNEKLFF. CDR3 DNA sequence: TGTGCCAGCAGCGTATCCCTAGGGGCTTCTAATGAAAAACTGTTTTTT.

The chain uses TRBV21-1 and TRBJ1-2; the listed D gene, TRBD1, was not tested against the DNA. TRBV21-1 is a pseudogene segment. The CDR3 covers 14 residues. This CDR3 is CASSNFRTVYGYTF. CDR3 sequence (DNA): TGTGCCAGCAGCAATTTCCGGACAGTATATGGCTACACCTTC.

The chain links TRBV11-2 to TRBJ1-2, with 7 bases that match TRBD1. CDR1 SGHAT and CDR2 FQNNGV come from the germline V gene. The CDR3 loop spans 13 amino acids. J lost 7 bases, V lost 1 base, and 3 bases had no gene match. Here the CDR3 DNA reads TGTGCCAGCAGCTTAGGACAGGGAGGTGGCTACACCTTC. This gives the protein CASSLGQGGGYTF.

The chain joins TRBV7-7 to TRBJ1-1; unclear D gene. Germline CDR1 SSHAT, CDR2 FNYEAQ (reference sequence). Trimming left V 1 base short and J 1 base short, with 4 bases between. This CDR3 is built from 13 residues. The CDR3: CASSLEQNTEAFF. The DNA for the CDR3 is TGTGCCAGCAGCTTAGAACAGAACACTGAAGCTTTCTTT.

This clone was found a few times. The chain recombines TRBV28 with TRBJ2-2, with D possibly TRBD1 on 6 matching bases. Germline V gene sequence: CDR1 MDHEN, CDR2 SYDVKM. CDR3 length: 14 residues. Trimming removed 6 bases from V and 6 bases from J, with 14 bases in between. CDR3 in amino acids: CASSRTVNAGELFF. The CDR3 DNA reads TGTGCCAGCAGCCGGACAGTAAACGCCGGGGAGCTGTTTTTT.

The chain has TRBV19 and TRBJ1-3; no firm D call. The CDR3 covers 15 residues. Germline lookup yields CDR1 LNHDA and CDR2 SQIVND (reference sequence). V gave up 6 bases and J gave up 3 bases, with 15 bases separating them. CDR3 bases: TGTGCCAGTAGCACAATGTCAGGATATGGAAACACCATATATTTT. Translating it yields CASSTMSGYGNTIYF. Combining the CDR3 with reference TRBV19 and TRBJ1-3 gives the whole variable domain DGGITQSPKYLFRKEGQNVTLSCEQNLNHDAMYWYRQDPGQGLRLIYYSQIVNDFQKGDIAEGYSVSREKKESFPLTVTSAQKNPTAFYLCASSTMSGYGNTIYFGEGSWLTVV.

This chain joins TRBV5-5 and TRBJ1-1; D call uncertain. The CDR3 spans 14 residues. Germline V gives CDR1 SGHKS, CDR2 YYEKEE (reference sequence). V was shortened by 0 bases and J by 3 bases, with 9 bases between the two germline ends. This CDR3 reads CASSLGLGDTEAFF. CDR3 DNA sequence: TGTGCCAGCAGCTTGGGGCTTGGGGACACTGAAGCTTTCTTT.

V and J are TRBV7-2 and TRBJ1-2, with D possibly matching TRBD1 (6 bases). The germline CDR1 and CDR2 sequences are SGHTA and FQGNSA. V was pared by 2 bases and J by 4 bases, with 8 bases between. The CDR3 totals 13 residues. The chain's CDR3 is CASSLRGSYGYTF. DNA for the CDR3: TGTGCCAGCAGCTTAAGGGGGAGCTATGGCTACACCTTC.

The J gene is TRBJ2-3, the V gene TRBV5-6; no reliable D call. Germline values: CDR1 SGHDT, CDR2 YYEEEE. The CDR3 totals 14 residues. Trimming pared 2 bases from V and 0 bases from J, leaving 7 bases between. The CDR3 here is CASSLDASTDTQYF. CDR3 nucleotide sequence: TGTGCCAGCAGCTTAGATGCTAGCACAGATACGCAGTATTTT. Full variable domain (outside the CDR3, taken from reference TRBV5-6 and TRBJ2-3): DAGVTQSPTHLIKTRGQQVTLRCSPKSGHDTVSWYQQALGQGPQFIFQYYEEEERQRGNFPDRFSGHQFPNYSSELNVNALLLGDSALYLCASSLDASTDTQYFGPGTRLTVL.

This sequence joins TRBV4-1 and TRBJ2-7; D remains unclear. V lost 0 bases to trimming and J lost 0 bases, with 6 bases between them. This CDR3 region has 14 residues. Germline V gene sequence: CDR1 MGHRA, CDR2 YSYEKL. The CDR3 sequence: CASSQDGSSYEQYF. CDR3 bases: TGCGCCAGCAGCCAAGATGGTAGCTCCTACGAGCAGTACTTC.

This chain links TRBV7-2 with TRBJ2-7; D is ambiguous. Germline V CDR1 and CDR2: SGHTA, FQGNSA. The V end was cut by 5 bases, the J end by 0 bases, with 11 bases between. CDR3 length equals 14 residues. The CDR3 loop is CASSLRTVSYEQYF. In DNA form, the CDR3 reads TGTGCCAGCAGCCTCAGGACGGTCTCCTACGAGCAGTACTTC.

The chain is built from TRBV9 and TRBJ1-5, with D possibly TRBD1 on 6 matching bases. The CDR3 totals 15 residues. The germline V gene encodes CDR1 SGDLS and CDR2 YYNGEE. V was pared by 3 bases and J by 1 base, with 11 bases between. The CDR3 loop reads CASSATGASNQPQHF. In DNA form, the CDR3 reads TGTGCCAGCAGCGCCACGGGGGCGAGCAATCAGCCCCAGCATTTT.

The genes are TRBV11-2 and TRBJ2-7; the D gene is possibly TRBD2 (6 bases). Between the trimmed V and J ends, which lost 1 base and 6 bases, there was a span of 10 bases. The CDR3 extends over 13 amino acids. CDR1 and CDR2 (germline): SGHAT, FQNNGV. CDR3 residues: CASSLVEGLEQYF. In nucleotides, the CDR3 is TGTGCCAGCAGCTTAGTGGAGGGCCTCGAGCAGTACTTC.

V and J are TRBV21-1 and TRBJ1-3; TRBD1, the D gene given by the table, was not confirmed from the DNA. TRBV21-1 is assigned pseudogene status. The CDR3 spans 15 residues. CDR3 sequence (DNA): TGTGCCAGCAGCATACAGGGGGTCTCTGGAAACACCATATATTTT. Translating it yields CASSIQGVSGNTIYF.

The chain joins TRBV19 to TRBJ1-6; D perhaps matches TRBD1 (5 bases). The CDR3 loop spans 12 amino acids. V was clipped by 7 bases and J by 7 bases, with 8 bases between them. CDR1 is LNHDA and CDR2 is SQIVND in the germline V gene (reference sequence). The CDR3, as DNA: TGTGCCAGTAATGACAGAAATTCACCCCTCCACTTT. Translating it yields CASNDRNSPLHF.

The chain combines TRBV4-3 with TRBJ2-3; D possibly corresponds to TRBD1 (6 bases). The CDR3 covers 15 residues. V lost 3 bases, J lost 4 bases, and 14 bases lay in between. The germline CDR1 and CDR2 sequences are LGHNA and YSLEER. The CDR3 is CASSQVAGVPDTQYF. The CDR3 region has the DNA TGCGCCAGCAGCCAGGTAGCAGGGGTCCCAGATACGCAGTATTTT.

The chain is built from TRBV7-7 and TRBJ1-2; D might be TRBD1 (5 bases). The CDR3 totals 13 residues. Germline CDR1 reads SSHAT; CDR2 reads FNYEAQ (reference sequence). V was clipped by 5 bases and J by 8 bases, with 15 bases between them. The CDR3: CASSLGRGEGYTF. DNA of the CDR3: TGTGCCAGCAGCCTGGGACGGGGTGAGGGCTACACCTTC.

The V and J genes are TRBV6-6 and TRBJ1-2; maybe TRBD1 (5 bases). Germline CDR1 is MNHNY and CDR2 is SVGAGI (reference sequence). Trimming cost V 5 bases and J 4 bases, with 14 bases left between them. This CDR3 spans 14 amino acids. The CDR3 DNA reads as TGTGCCAGCAGTCGACAGATTAAGGTCTATGGCTACACCTTC. Its protein product is CASSRQIKVYGYTF.

This chain connects TRBV5-1 to TRBJ2-2; tentatively, D is TRBD1 or TRBD2 (5 bases each). This CDR3 is built from 14 residues. Germline V gene lookup returns CDR1 SGHRS and CDR2 YFSETQ. The V end was cut by 7 bases, the J end by 0 bases, with 10 bases between. CDR3 loop: CASGGSSNTGELFF. The CDR3 DNA follows: TGCGCCAGCGGGGGATCTTCGAACACCGGGGAGCTGTTTTTT.

This clone was counted a few times. J is TRBJ1-1 and V is TRBV30; 8 nucleotides agree with TRBD1. This CDR3 has 15 amino acids. Germline trimming cut 3 bases from V and 1 base from J; bases unmatched to any gene: 7. In germline, CDR1 is GTSNPN, CDR2 SVGIG (reference sequence). The CDR3 reads CAWRTDRGPNTEAFF. The CDR3, as DNA: TGTGCCTGGAGGACTGACAGGGGCCCGAACACTGAAGCTTTCTTT.

This chain joins TRBV5-1 and TRBJ1-6; 7 positions agree with TRBD1. The CDR3 is 14 amino acids. The V gene end was trimmed by 5 bases and the J gene end by 5 bases; junction bases not matched to a gene: 4. Per the germline V gene, CDR1 is SGHRS and CDR2 is YFSETQ. In nucleotides, the CDR3 is TGCGCCAGCAGACGGGACAGAAATAATTCACCCCTCCACTTT. It is translated as CASRRDRNNSPLHF.

The V gene is TRBV7-2, the J gene TRBJ2-5; TRBD2 is a possible D gene (6 bases). The V gene's germline CDR1 is SGHTA and CDR2 FQGNSA. Deletions cut 5 bases from V and 1 base from J, with 14 bases between. The CDR3 is made up of 15 amino acids. As DNA, the CDR3 is TGTGCCAGCAGCCCGACACCGGGACTCCAAGAGACCCAGTACTTC. This gives the protein CASSPTPGLQETQYF.

This clone came up a few times. DNA of the CDR3: TGTGCCAGCAAAGGGGCATTTGAGCAGTACTTC. This encodes CASKGAFEQYF. The chain recombines TRBV2 with TRBJ2-7; tentative D call: TRBD1 (5 bases). The CDR3 has 11 residues. Trimming left V 7 bases short and J 7 bases short, with 11 bases between. Germline lookup yields CDR1 SNHLY and CDR2 FYNNEI.

The table lists this clone with a few counts. V gene TRBV2 combines with J gene TRBJ2-6; D is unresolved. V was trimmed by 8 bases and J by 0 bases, leaving 8 bases between them. The CDR3 runs 14 residues. CDR1 is SNHLY and CDR2 is FYNNEI in the germline V gene. CDR3 DNA sequence: TGTGCCAGCGGTCAGAGCTCTGGGGCCAACGTCCTGACTTTC. This codes for CASGQSSGANVLTF.

V usage is TRBV30 and J usage is TRBJ1-3, with 9 nucleotides matching TRBD1. The germline CDR1 and CDR2 sequences are GTSNPN and SVGIG (reference sequence). J gave up 0 bases and V 3 bases, and 21 bases lay outside the gene matches. The CDR3 contains 21 residues. CDR3 amino acids: CAWRSSSPDRGFFYSGNTIYF. The CDR3 DNA reads as TGTGCCTGGAGGAGCAGCTCCCCGGACAGGGGCTTTTTCTACTCTGGAAACACCATATATTTT.